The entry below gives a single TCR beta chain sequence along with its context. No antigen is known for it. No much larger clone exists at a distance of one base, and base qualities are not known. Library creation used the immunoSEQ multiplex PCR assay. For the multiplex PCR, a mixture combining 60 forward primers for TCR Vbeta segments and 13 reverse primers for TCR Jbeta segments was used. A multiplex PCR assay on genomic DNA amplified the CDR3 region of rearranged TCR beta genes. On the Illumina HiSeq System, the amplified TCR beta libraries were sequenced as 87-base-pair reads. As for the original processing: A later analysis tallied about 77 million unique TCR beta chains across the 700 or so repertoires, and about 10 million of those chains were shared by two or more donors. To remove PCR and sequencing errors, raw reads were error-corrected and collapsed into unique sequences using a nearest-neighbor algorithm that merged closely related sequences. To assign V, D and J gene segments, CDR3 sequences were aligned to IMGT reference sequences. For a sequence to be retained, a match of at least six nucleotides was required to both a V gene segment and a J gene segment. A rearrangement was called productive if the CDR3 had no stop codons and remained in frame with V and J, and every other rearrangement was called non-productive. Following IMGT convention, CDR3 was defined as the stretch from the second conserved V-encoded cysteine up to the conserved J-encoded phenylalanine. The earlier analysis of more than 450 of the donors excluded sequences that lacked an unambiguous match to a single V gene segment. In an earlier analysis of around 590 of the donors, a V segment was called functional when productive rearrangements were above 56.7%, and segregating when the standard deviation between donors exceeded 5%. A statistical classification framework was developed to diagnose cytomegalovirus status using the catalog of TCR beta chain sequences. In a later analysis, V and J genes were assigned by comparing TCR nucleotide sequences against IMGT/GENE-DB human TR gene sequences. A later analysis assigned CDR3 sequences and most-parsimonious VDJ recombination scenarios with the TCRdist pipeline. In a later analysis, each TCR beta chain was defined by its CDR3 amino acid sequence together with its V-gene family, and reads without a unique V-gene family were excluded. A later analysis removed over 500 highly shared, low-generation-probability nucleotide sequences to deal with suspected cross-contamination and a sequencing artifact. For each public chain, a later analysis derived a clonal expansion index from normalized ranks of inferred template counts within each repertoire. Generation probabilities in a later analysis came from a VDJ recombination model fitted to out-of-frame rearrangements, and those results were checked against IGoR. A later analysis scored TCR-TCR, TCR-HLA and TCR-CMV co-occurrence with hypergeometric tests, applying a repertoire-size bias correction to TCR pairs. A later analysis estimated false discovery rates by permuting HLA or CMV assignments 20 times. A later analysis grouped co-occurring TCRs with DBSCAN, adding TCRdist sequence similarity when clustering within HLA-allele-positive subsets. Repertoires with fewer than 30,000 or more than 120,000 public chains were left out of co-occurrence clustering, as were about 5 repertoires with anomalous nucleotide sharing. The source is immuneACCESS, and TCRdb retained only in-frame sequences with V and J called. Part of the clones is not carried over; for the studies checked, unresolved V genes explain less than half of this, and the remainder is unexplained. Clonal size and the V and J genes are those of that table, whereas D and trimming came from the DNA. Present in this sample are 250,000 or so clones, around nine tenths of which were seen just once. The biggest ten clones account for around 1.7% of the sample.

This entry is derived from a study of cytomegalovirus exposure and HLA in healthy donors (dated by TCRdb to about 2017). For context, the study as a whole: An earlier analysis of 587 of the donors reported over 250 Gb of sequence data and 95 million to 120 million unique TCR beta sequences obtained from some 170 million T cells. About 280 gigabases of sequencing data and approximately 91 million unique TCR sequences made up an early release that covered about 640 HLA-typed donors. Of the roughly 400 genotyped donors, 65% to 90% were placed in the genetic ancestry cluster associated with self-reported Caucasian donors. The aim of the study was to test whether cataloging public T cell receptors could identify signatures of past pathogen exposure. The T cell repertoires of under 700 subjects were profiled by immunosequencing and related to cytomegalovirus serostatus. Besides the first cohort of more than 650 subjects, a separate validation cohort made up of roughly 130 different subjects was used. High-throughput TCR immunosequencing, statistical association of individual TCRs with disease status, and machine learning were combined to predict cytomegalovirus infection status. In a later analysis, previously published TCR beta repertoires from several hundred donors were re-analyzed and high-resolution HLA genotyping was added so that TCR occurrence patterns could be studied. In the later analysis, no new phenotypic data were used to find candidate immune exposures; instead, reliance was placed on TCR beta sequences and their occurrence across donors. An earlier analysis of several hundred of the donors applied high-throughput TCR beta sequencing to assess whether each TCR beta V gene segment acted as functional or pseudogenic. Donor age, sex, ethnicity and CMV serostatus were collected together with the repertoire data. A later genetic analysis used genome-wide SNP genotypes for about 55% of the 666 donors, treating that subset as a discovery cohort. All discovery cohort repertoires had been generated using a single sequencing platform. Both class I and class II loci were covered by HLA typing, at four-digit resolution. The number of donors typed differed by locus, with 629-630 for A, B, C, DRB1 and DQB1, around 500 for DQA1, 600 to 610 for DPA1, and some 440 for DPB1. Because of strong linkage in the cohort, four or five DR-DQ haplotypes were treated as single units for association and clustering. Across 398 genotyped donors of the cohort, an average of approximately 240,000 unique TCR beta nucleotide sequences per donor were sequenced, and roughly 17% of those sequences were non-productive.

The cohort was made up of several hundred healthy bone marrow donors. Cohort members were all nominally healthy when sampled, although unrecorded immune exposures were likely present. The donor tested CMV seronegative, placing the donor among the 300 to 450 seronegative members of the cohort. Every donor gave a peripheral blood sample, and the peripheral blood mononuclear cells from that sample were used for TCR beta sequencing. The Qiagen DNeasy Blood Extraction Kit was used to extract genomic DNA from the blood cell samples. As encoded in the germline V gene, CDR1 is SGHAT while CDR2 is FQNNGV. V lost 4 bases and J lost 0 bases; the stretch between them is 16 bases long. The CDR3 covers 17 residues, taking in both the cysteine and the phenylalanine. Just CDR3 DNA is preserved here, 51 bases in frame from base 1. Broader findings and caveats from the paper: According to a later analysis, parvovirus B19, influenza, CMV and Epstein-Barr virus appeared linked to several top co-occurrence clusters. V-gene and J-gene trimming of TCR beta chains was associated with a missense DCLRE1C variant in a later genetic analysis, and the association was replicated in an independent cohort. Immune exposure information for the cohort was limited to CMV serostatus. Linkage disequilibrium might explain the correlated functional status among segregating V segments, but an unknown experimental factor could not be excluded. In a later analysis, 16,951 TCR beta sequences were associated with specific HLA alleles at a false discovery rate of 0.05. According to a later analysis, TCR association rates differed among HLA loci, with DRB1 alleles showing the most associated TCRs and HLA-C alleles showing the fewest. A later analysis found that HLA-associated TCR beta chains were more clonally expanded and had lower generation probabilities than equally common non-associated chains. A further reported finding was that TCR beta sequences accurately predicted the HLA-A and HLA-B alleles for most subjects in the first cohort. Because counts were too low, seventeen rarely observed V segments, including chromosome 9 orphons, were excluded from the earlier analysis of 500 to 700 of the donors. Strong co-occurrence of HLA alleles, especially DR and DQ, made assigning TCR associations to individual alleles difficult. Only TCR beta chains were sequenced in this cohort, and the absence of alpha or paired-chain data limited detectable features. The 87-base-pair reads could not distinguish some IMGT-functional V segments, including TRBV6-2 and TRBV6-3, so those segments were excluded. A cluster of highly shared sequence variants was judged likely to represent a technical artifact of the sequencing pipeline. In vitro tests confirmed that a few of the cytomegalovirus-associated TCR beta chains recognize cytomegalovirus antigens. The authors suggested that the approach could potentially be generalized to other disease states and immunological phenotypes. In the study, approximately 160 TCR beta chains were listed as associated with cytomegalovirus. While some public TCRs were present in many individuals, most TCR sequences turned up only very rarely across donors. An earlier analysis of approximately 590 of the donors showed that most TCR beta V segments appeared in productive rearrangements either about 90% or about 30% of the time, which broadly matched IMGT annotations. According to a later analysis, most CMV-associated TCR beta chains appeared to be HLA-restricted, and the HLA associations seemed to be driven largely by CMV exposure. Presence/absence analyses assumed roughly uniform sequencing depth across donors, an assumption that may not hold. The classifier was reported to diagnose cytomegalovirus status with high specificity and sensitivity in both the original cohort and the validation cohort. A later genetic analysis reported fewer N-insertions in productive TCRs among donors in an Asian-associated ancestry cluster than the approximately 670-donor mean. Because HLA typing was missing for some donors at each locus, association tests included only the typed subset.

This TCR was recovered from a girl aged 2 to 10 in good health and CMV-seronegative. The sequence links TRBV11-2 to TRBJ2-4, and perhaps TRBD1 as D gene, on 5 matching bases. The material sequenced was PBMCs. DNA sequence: TGTGCCAGCAGCTCAGGGCAGGGCAGAGGAGCCAAAAACATTCAGTACTTC. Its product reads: CASSSGQGRGAKNIQYF. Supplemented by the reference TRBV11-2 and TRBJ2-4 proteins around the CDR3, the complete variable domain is EAGVAQSPRYKIIEKRQSVAFWCNPISGHATLYWYQQILGQGPKLLIQFQNNGVVDDSQLPKDRFSAERLKGVDSTLKIQPAKLEDSAVYLCASSSGQGRGAKNIQYFGAGTRLSVL.